Listed here are 20 T cell receptor beta chains from one sample, sequenced in a study of CD8 T cells in ankylosing spondylitis. TCRdb re-called the 5' RACE reads with MiXCR, one entry per CDR3 protein. The sample carries approximately 240,000 distinct CDR3 sequences, 20% to 30% recorded once. Specimen: blood, either unsorted or a sorted T cell fraction (not recorded which). All receptors come from a male donor with ankylosing spondylitis or in good health (not recorded which).

The V gene is TRBV7-2, the J gene TRBJ1-2; 7 nucleotides align to TRBD1. Unmatched junction bases numbered 5, after V lost 0 bases and J lost 4 bases. The CDR3 covers 15 residues. CDR1 and CDR2 from the germline V gene are SGHTA and FQGNSA. In DNA form, the CDR3 reads TGTGCCAGCAGCTTAGCGCTCCGACAGGGCTATGGCTACACCTTC. Translating gives CASSLALRQGYGYTF.

This clonotype has a count of ten or more. DNA of the CDR3: TGTGCCAGCGTTGAGGGCTTAGCCAAAAACATTCAGTACTTC. As protein: CASVEGLAKNIQYF. The J gene is TRBJ2-4, the V gene TRBV12-3 or TRBV12-4, with D maybe TRBD2 (5 bases). This CDR3 has 14 residues. Deletions cut 8 bases from V and 0 bases from J, with 11 bases between.

The J gene is TRBJ2-5, the V gene TRBV28, with 13 bases that match TRBD2. This CDR3 is built from 16 residues. The trim removed 4 bases at V and 0 bases at J, leaving 2 bases unmatched. The germline V gene has CDR1 MDHEN and CDR2 SYDVKM. The CDR3 region is CASSSGTSGDQETQYF. CDR3 DNA sequence: TGTGCCAGCAGTTCTGGGACTAGCGGGGACCAAGAGACCCAGTACTTC.

This clonotype has ten or more counts. The gene calls are TRBV7-8 and TRBJ1-1; D gene ambiguous. The CDR3 totals 14 residues. V was clipped by 3 bases and J by 4 bases, with 12 bases between them. The germline CDR1 and CDR2 sequences are SGHVS and FQNEAQ. The CDR3 coding sequence is TGTGCCAGCAGCTTGGGTGGGTTTGGCACTGAAGCTTTCTTT. Its protein product is CASSLGGFGTEAFF.

This clonotype was observed a single time. This chain links TRBV24-1 with TRBJ2-7; 8 bases match TRBD1. Germline V gives CDR1 KGHDR, CDR2 SFDVKD. The CDR3 loop spans 14 amino acids. Trimming at V came to 9 bases and at J to 4 bases, leaving 10 bases not matched to a gene. The CDR3 DNA is TGTGCCACCGCGACCGGGACAGGAGATTACGAGCAGTACTTC. This codes for CATATGTGDYEQYF.

This clonotype was counted between two and nine times. The chain's CDR3 is CASGDSYEQYF. In nucleotides, the CDR3 is TGTGCCAGCGGAGACTCCTACGAGCAGTACTTC. This chain connects TRBV2 to TRBJ2-7; unclear D gene. Germline V gives CDR1 SNHLY, CDR2 FYNNEI. Trimming stripped 8 bases from V and 0 bases from J, with 5 bases between. The CDR3 runs 11 residues. The full variable domain, in which reference TRBV2 and TRBJ2-7 provide the parts outside the CDR3, is EPEVTQTPSHQVTQMGQEVILRCVPISNHLYFYWYRQILGQKVEFLVSFYNNEISEKSEIFDDQFSVERPDGSNFTLKIRSTKLEDSAMYFCASGDSYEQYFGPGTRLTVT.

The chain joins TRBV5-1 to TRBJ2-1, with TRBD2 matching over 12 bases. V was clipped by 3 bases and J by 3 bases; unmatched bases: 4. Germline loops: CDR1 SGHRS, CDR2 YFSETQ. CDR3 size: 16 residues. The CDR3 sequence is CASSSTSGGHYNEQFF. CDR3 sequence (DNA): TGCGCCAGCAGCTCAACTAGCGGGGGGCACTACAATGAGCAGTTCTTC.

This clonotype has just a few counts. The V call is TRBV12-3 or TRBV12-4, the J call TRBJ2-1; no clear D. With 5 bases removed from V and 9 bases from J, the gap between germline ends came to 14 bases. The CDR3 sequence is 13 residues long. This CDR3 reads CASSPRTASEQFF. For the CDR3, the DNA is TGTGCCAGCAGTCCCCGGACGGCGAGTGAGCAGTTCTTC.

Only one count was recorded for this clonotype. The chain is built from TRBV7-3 and TRBJ2-2, with D possibly called TRBD1 or TRBD2 (6 bases each). V gave up 4 bases and J gave up 5 bases, with 14 bases separating them. The germline CDR1 and CDR2 sequences are SGHTA and FQGTGA. This CDR3 region has 15 residues. The CDR3 loop is CASSSVVGGTGELFF. CDR3 coding DNA: TGTGCCAGCAGCTCCGTCGTAGGGGGGACCGGGGAGCTGTTTTTT.

This chain joins TRBV19 and TRBJ1-5; D may be TRBD1 (6 bases). Deletions cut 6 bases from V and 5 bases from J, with 14 bases between. CDR1 is LNHDA, CDR2 SQIVND, per germline (reference sequence). The CDR3 length is 14 residues. Here the CDR3 DNA reads TGTGCCAGTAGCCCCAGGACAGTTTATCAGCCCCAGCATTTT. Translated, it gives CASSPRTVYQPQHF.

The chain has TRBV7-3 and TRBJ2-2; D not resolved. CDR3 length: 17 residues. Trimming removed 2 bases from V and 4 bases from J, with 17 bases in between. Germline V gene lookup returns CDR1 SGHTA and CDR2 FQGTGA. Here the CDR3 DNA reads TGTGCCAGCAGCTTATTGGATATGAGGACGAGCACCGGGGAGCTGTTTTTT. It encodes CASSLLDMRTSTGELFF.

This clonotype was counted at least ten times. V and J are TRBV12-3 or TRBV12-4 and TRBJ2-7; D gene ambiguous. V lost 8 bases and J lost 0, with 11 bases in between. The CDR3 totals 13 residues. CDR3 sequence reads: CASSRQSSYEQYF. In DNA form, the CDR3 reads TGTGCCAGCTCACGACAAAGCTCCTACGAGCAGTACTTC.

This clonotype was recorded at least ten times. The J gene is TRBJ2-3, the V gene TRBV20-1; D call uncertain. The V and J ends lost 1 base and 2 bases respectively, with 4 bases between them. Germline V CDR1 and CDR2: DFQATT, SNEGSKA (reference sequence). CDR3 length: 12 residues. CDR3 loop: CSARGDTDTQYF. The CDR3, as DNA: TGCAGTGCTAGAGGAGACACAGATACGCAGTATTTT.

This clonotype was counted many times. CDR3 DNA sequence: TGTGCCAGCAGTGAAGATAGCGGGAGGGATACGCAGTATTTT. This sequence encodes CASSEDSGRDTQYF. This chain uses TRBV25-1 with TRBJ2-3; 10 bases map to TRBD2. The V segment lost 2 bases and the J segment 6 bases; nucleotides outside the gene matches: 2. Germline V lookup: CDR1 MGHDK, CDR2 SYGVNS. The CDR3 length is 14 residues.

This clonotype was observed many times. The rearrangement uses TRBV10-3 and TRBJ2-7; D gene unclear. This CDR3 spans 15 amino acids. V was clipped by 2 bases and J by 2 bases, with 13 bases between them. Germline assignment: CDR1 ENHRY and CDR2 SYGVKD. The CDR3 sequence is CAISEPNGEAYEQYF. In DNA form, the CDR3 reads TGTGCCATCAGTGAGCCGAATGGGGAAGCCTACGAGCAGTACTTC.

V gene TRBV12-3 or TRBV12-4 combines with J gene TRBJ2-2, with no clear D. The CDR3 spans 13 residues. V shed 1 base and J shed 4 bases, with 4 bases lying between them. For the CDR3, the DNA is TGTGCCAGCAGTTTAGAGGTCACCGGGGAGCTGTTTTTT. It yields the protein CASSLEVTGELFF.

This clonotype was found many times. The CDR3 is CAISESMDWARDTQYF. DNA for the CDR3: TGTGCCATCAGTGAGTCGATGGACTGGGCAAGGGATACGCAGTATTTT. This chain links TRBV10-3 with TRBJ2-3, with D perhaps matching TRBD2 (5 bases). This CDR3 region has 16 residues. Per the germline V gene, CDR1 is ENHRY and CDR2 is SYGVKD. V was trimmed by 0 bases and J by 6 bases, leaving 16 bases between them.

This clonotype was counted at least ten times. V gene TRBV12-3 or TRBV12-4 combines with J gene TRBJ2-1; D remains ambiguous. Trimming pared 3 bases from V and 0 bases from J, leaving 3 bases between. CDR3 length: 13 amino acids. CDR3 sequence (DNA): TGTGCCAGCAGTTTTGACTCCTACAATGAGCAGTTCTTC. Amino acid sequence: CASSFDSYNEQFF.

This clonotype was counted many times. This chain joins TRBV28 and TRBJ2-1; D possibly uses TRBD1 or TRBD2 (5 bases each). CDR1 and CDR2 from the germline V gene are MDHEN and SYDVKM. The CDR3 has 16 amino acids. Between the trimmed V and J ends, which lost 4 bases and 7 bases, there was a span of 20 bases. The CDR3 is CASSSPRWGNDNEQFF. The DNA of the CDR3 is TGTGCCAGCAGTTCCCCCCGGTGGGGGAATGATAATGAGCAGTTCTTC.

This chain links TRBV20-1 with TRBJ1-1, with 8 bases aligning to TRBD1. CDR1 and CDR2 from the germline V gene are DFQATT and SNEGSKA (reference sequence). The CDR3 is 12 amino acids. The junction had 7 bases not matched to a gene; V was cut back by 6 bases and J by 7 bases. CDR3 region: CSADRGALEAFF. CDR3 sequence (DNA): TGCAGTGCAGACAGGGGCGCCCTTGAAGCTTTCTTT.